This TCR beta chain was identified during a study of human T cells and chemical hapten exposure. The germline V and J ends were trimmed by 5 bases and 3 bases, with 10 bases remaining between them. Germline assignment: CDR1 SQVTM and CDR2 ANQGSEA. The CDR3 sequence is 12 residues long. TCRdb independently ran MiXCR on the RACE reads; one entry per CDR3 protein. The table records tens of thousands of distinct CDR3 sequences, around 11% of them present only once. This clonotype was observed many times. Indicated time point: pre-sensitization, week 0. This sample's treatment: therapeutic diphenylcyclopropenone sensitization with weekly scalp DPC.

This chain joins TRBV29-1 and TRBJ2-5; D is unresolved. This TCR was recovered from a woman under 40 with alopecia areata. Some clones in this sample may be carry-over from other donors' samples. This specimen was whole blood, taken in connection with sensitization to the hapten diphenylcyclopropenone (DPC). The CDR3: CSVRSGEETQYF. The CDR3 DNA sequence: TGCAGCGTTCGCTCAGGAGAAGAGACCCAGTACTTC.